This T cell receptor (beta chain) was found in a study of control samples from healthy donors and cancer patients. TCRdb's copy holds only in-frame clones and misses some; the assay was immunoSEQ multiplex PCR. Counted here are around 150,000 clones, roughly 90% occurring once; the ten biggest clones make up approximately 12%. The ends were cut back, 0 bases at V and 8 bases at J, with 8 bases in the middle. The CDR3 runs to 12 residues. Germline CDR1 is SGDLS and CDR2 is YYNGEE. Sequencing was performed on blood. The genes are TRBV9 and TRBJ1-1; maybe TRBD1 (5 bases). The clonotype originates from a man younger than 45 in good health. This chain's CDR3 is CASSVGDGEAFF. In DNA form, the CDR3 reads TGTGCCAGCAGCGTAGGGGACGGGGAAGCTTTCTTT.